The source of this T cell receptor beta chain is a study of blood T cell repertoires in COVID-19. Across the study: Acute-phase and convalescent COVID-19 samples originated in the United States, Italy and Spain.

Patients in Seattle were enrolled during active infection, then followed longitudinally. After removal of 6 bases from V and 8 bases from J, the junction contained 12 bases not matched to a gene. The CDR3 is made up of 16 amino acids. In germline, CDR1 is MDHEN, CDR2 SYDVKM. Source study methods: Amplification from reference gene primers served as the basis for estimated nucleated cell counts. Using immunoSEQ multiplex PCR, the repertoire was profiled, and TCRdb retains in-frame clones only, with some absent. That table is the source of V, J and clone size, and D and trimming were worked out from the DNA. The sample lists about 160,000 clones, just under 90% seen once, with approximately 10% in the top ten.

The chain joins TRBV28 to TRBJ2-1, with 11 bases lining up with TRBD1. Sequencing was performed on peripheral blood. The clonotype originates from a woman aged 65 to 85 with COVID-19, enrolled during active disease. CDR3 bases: TGTGCCAGCAGCAGGACAGGGGGCGCGTTGGGCTATGAGCAGTTCTTC. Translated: CASSRTGGALGYEQFF.